A selection of T cell receptor beta chains follows, all from one sample in a study of blood T cell repertoires in COVID-19. Data came from immunoSEQ multiplex PCR; TCRdb stores just in-frame clones and leaves some out. There are about 350,000 clones in the sample; 87% occur only once, and nearly 6.5% lies in the top ten. Sequenced sample: peripheral blood. The receptor set was obtained from a woman aged 45-59 years with COVID-19, enrolled during active disease. CDR3s include the opening cysteine and the closing phenylalanine or tryptophan. The D gene is left open where the match is weak. Rows may omit the clone size; those that give it use once, few, many or a size class.

CASSLEDLAENTQYF	TGTGCCAGCAGCTTAGAAGACCTAGCGGAAAATACGCAGTATTTT	.	TRBJ2-3	TRBD2	TRBV11-2
CASSSSLTTDTQYF	TGCGCCAGCAGCTCCTCCCTCACTACAGATACGCAGTATTTT	.	TRBJ2-3	.	TRBV5-1
CASSFTGGPGTYEQYF	TGCGCCAGCAGTTTTACAGGAGGGCCGGGAACGTACGAGCAGTACTTC	.	TRBJ2-7	.	TRBV5-1
CASSWELGGGPDYNEQFF	TGCGCCAGCAGCTGGGAATTAGGGGGAGGGCCCGATTACAATGAGCAGTTCTTC	.	TRBJ2-1	.	TRBV5-1
CASSPRDSTQYF	TGTGCCAGCAGCCCCCGGGACAGTACCCAGTACTTC	.	TRBJ2-5	TRBD1	TRBV7-9
CASSVGGGASETQYF	TGTGCCAGCAGCGTAGGAGGGGGAGCATCAGAGACCCAGTACTTC	.	TRBJ2-5	.	TRBV9
CASSFSGTRKTQYF	TGTGCCAGCAGCTTTTCCGGGACTAGGAAGACCCAGTACTTC	.	TRBJ2-5	TRBD2	TRBV5-4
CASSLVTGAYNEQFF	TGTGCCAGCAGCTTGGTTACTGGAGCTTACAATGAGCAGTTCTTC	.	TRBJ2-1	.	TRBV5-6
CASSLRLQPYEQYF	TGTGCCAGCAGTCTCCGACTGCAACCCTACGAGCAGTACTTC	.	TRBJ2-7	.	TRBV6-5
CASRTGTEAFF	TGCGCCAGCCGAACAGGGACTGAAGCTTTCTTT	.	TRBJ1-1	.	TRBV5-1
CASSPRRNSGSYEQYF	TGTGCCAGCTCACCACGTCGTAATAGCGGGAGCTACGAGCAGTACTTC	.	TRBJ2-7	TRBD2	TRBV18
CASKPGQGGSSYTF	TGTGCCAGCAAACCGGGACAGGGAGGTTCTAGCTACACCTTC	.	TRBJ1-2	TRBD1	TRBV2
CASSWGRQEHGYTF	TGCGCCAGCAGCTGGGGGAGACAGGAACATGGCTACACCTTC	.	TRBJ1-2	.	TRBV5-1
CASRGLGGSEKLFF	TGTGCCAGCAGAGGACTAGGGGGTAGTGAAAAACTGTTTTTT	.	TRBJ1-4	.	TRBV7-9
CSVLSSGPEKLFF	TGCAGCGTTCTATCCTCAGGCCCCGAAAAACTGTTTTTT	.	TRBJ1-4	.	TRBV29-1
CATSRDRGGRTEAFF	TGTGCCACCAGCAGAGATAGGGGGGGCAGGACTGAAGCTTTCTTT	few	TRBJ1-1	.	TRBV15
CAWSVLQSNYGYTF	TGTGCCTGGAGTGTACTCCAATCTAACTATGGCTACACCTTC	.	TRBJ1-2	.	TRBV30
CASSGDSWKNEQFF	TGTGCCAGCAGTGGGGACTCCTGGAAGAATGAGCAGTTCTTC	.	TRBJ2-1	.	TRBV6-4
CASSLPANTGELFF	TGCGCCAGCAGCTTGCCCGCGAACACCGGGGAGCTGTTTTTT	.	TRBJ2-2	.	TRBV5-1
CASSLGLAGWNEQFF	TGTGCCAGCAGTTTAGGGCTAGCGGGATGGAATGAGCAGTTCTTC	.	TRBJ2-1	TRBD2	TRBV27
CASSVVGTGAPYGYTF	TGCGCCAGCAGCGTAGTGGGGACAGGGGCCCCCTATGGCTACACCTTC	.	TRBJ1-2	TRBD1	TRBV5-1
CASSIVAGAANEQFF	TGTGCCAGCTCAATCGTTGCGGGGGCCGCCAATGAGCAGTTCTTC	.	TRBJ2-1	.	TRBV18
CASSEHGAYEQYF	TGTGCCAGCAGTGAACACGGAGCCTACGAGCAGTACTTC	.	TRBJ2-7	.	TRBV25-1
CAWSVRGGNEKLFF	TGTGCCTGGAGTGTCAGGGGTGGTAATGAAAAACTGTTTTTT	.	TRBJ1-4	.	TRBV30
CASSLLAGGEQYF	TGTGCCAGCAGTTTACTAGCGGGAGGGGAGCAGTACTTC	.	TRBJ2-7	TRBD2	TRBV27
CASSPSFGTGNYGYTF	TGTGCCAGCTCACCCTCATTCGGGACAGGGAACTATGGCTACACCTTC	.	TRBJ1-2	TRBD1	TRBV18
CASSQDESTSGFTDTQYF	TGTGCCAGCAGCCAAGATGAGTCGACTAGCGGTTTCACAGATACGCAGTATTTT	.	TRBJ2-3	TRBD2	TRBV3-1/TRBV3-2
CASSYGGDRPSYGYTF	TGTGCCAGCAGTTACGGAGGGGATCGACCTAGCTATGGCTACACCTTC	few	TRBJ1-2	.	TRBV6-2/TRBV6-3
CASSQLQGTTEAFF	TGTGCCAGCAGCCAGCTACAGGGGACGACTGAAGCTTTCTTT	.	TRBJ1-1	TRBD1	TRBV14